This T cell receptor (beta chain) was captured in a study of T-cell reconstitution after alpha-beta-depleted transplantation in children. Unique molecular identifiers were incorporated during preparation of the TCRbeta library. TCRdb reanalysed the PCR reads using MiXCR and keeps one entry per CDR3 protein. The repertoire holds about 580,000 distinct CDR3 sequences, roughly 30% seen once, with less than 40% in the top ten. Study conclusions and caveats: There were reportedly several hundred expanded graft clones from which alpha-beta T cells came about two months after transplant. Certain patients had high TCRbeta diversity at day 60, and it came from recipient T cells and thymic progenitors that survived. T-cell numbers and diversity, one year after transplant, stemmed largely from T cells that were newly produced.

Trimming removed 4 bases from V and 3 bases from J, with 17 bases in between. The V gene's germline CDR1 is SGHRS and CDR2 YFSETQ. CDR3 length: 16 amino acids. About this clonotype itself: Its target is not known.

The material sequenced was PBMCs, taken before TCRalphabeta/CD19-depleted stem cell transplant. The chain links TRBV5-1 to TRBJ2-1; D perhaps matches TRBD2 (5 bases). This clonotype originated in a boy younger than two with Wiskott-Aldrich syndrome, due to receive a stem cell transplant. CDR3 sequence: CASSKWTRVVYNEQFF. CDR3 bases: TGCGCCAGCAGCAAATGGACGAGGGTGGTCTACAATGAGCAGTTCTTC.